These 19 T cell receptor beta chains originate from one sample sequenced in a study of beta chain features in type 1 diabetes. Notes on the study in general: There was a moderate but significant shortening of TCRB CDR3s in all four CD4+ subsets of Type 1 diabetes patients.

Expressed TCRB transcripts were sequenced because the isolated RNA had all been reverse transcribed beforehand. Only in-frame clones appear in the TCRdb table, and some are missing; sequencing was by immunoSEQ multiplex PCR. This table holds fewer than 400,000 clones, approximately 10% found once. No antigen is known for these receptors. Material: central memory CD4+ T cells from blood. Receptors were obtained from a man aged 25 to 40 with type 1 diabetes.

This clone has a handful of counts. The CDR3: CASSPDRDRIPEQYF. CDR3 DNA sequence: TGTGCCAGCTCACCGGACCGGGACAGGATCCCCGAGCAGTACTTC. V is TRBV18 and J is TRBJ2-7, with 8 bases matching TRBD1. V lost 3 bases and J lost 6; bases outside the gene matches: 10. Germline CDR1 reads KGHSH; CDR2 reads LQKENI. This CDR3 comprises 15 residues.

This clone showed up just a few times. The V and J genes are TRBV2 and TRBJ1-2; 7 bases map to TRBD1. Germline CDR1 reads SNHLY; CDR2 reads FYNNEI. The CDR3 runs to 13 residues. V was pared by 4 bases and J by 7 bases, with 6 bases of the junction left unmatched. The CDR3, as DNA: TGTGCCAGCAGTGTCTCGACAGGGCTTGGCTACACCTTC. Translating gives CASSVSTGLGYTF.

This clone has a handful of counts. This CDR3 is also generated by other DNA sequences in the sample. The rearrangement uses TRBV19 and TRBJ1-2; the match to TRBD1 covers 9 bases. V dropped 8 bases and J dropped 8; count of bases not matched to a gene: 3. The CDR3 has 11 amino acids. CDR1 LNHDA and CDR2 SQIVND come from the germline V gene (reference sequence). The CDR3: CASRTGEGYTF. The CDR3 nucleotides read TGTGCCAGTCGGACAGGGGAGGGCTACACCTTC.

CDR3 DNA: TGCGCCAGCAGCCAAGATACGAGGACTAGCATCGGGGAGACCCAGTACTTC. Protein: CASSQDTRTSIGETQYF. V and J are TRBV4-3 and TRBJ2-5, with 8 bases that match TRBD2. This CDR3 comprises 17 residues. Unmatched junction bases numbered 11, after V lost 0 bases and J lost 5 bases. CDR1 and CDR2 from the germline V gene are LGHNA and YSLEER.

This sequence joins TRBV6-6 and TRBJ2-3, with D possibly being TRBD2 (6 bases). V was clipped by 2 bases and J by 2 bases, with 11 bases between them. This CDR3 contains 15 residues. Germline CDR1 reads MNHNY; CDR2 reads SVGAGI (reference sequence). The CDR3 sequence is CASSYGRGFTDTQYF. The DNA for the CDR3 is TGTGCCAGCAGTTACGGGCGGGGATTCACAGATACGCAGTATTTT.

This clone was found a few times. The chain couples TRBV6-5 to TRBJ1-1; 8 positions match TRBD1. The CDR3 consists of 13 residues. V trimming: 2 bases; J trimming: 7 bases; junction bases outside the gene matches: 3. CDR1 is MNHEY and CDR2 is SVGAGI in the germline V gene. CDR3 coding DNA: TGTGCCAGCAGTTACCTGGACAGGGATGAAGCTTTCTTT. Encoded protein: CASSYLDRDEAFF.

This chain uses TRBV28 with TRBJ2-7; perhaps TRBD1 as D (5 bases). The CDR3 runs 15 residues. The germline V and J ends were trimmed by 2 bases and 2 bases, with 13 bases remaining between them. Germline assignment: CDR1 MDHEN and CDR2 SYDVKM. The CDR3 sequence is CASSLRGRPPYEQYF. For the CDR3, the DNA is TGTGCCAGCAGTTTAAGGGGTCGGCCCCCCTACGAGCAGTACTTC.

This clone occurred a few times. The V gene is TRBV6-1, the J gene TRBJ2-7, with a tentative D call TRBD1 (5 bases). In germline, CDR1 is MNHNS, CDR2 SASEGT. The CDR3 spans 13 residues. The V end lost 9 bases, the J end lost 2 bases, and 14 bases lay between the germline ends. Here the CDR3 DNA reads TGTGCCAGTGACGACAGAAACCCCTACGAGCAGTACTTC. This encodes CASDDRNPYEQYF.

CDR3 DNA sequence: TGTGCCAGCAGCCGATCGGATCCGGGACAGGGCTACGAGCAGTACTTC. Translating gives CASSRSDPGQGYEQYF. The genes are TRBV6-6 and TRBJ2-7, with 9 bases fitting TRBD1. J gave up 3 bases and V 6 bases, and 12 bases lay outside the gene matches. This CDR3 has 16 amino acids. Germline V gene data show CDR1 as MNHNY and CDR2 as SVGAGI (reference sequence).

The chain links TRBV6-6 to TRBJ2-5; D not resolved. This CDR3 is 14 amino acids long. Germline assignment: CDR1 MNHNY and CDR2 SVGAGI (reference sequence). The V end lost 0 bases, the J end lost 0 bases, and 5 bases lay between the germline ends. CDR3 nucleotide sequence: TGTGCCAGCAGTTACTCTCTACACCAAGAGACCCAGTACTTC. This encodes CASSYSLHQETQYF.

This sequence joins TRBV7-6 and TRBJ1-1, with no clear D. Germline loops: CDR1 SGHVS, CDR2 FNYEAQ. The germline V and J ends were trimmed by 9 bases and 4 bases, with 12 bases remaining between them. CDR3 size: 12 residues. The CDR3 sequence is CASSTGVTEAFF. The CDR3 DNA is TGTGCCAGTAGCACTGGTGTCACTGAAGCTTTCTTT.

CDR3 nucleotides: TGCGCCAGCAGCTTGGACAAGAACTATGGCTACACCTTC. Translated: CASSLDKNYGYTF. V gene TRBV5-1 combines with J gene TRBJ1-2; no reliable D call. This CDR3 spans 13 amino acids. In germline, CDR1 is SGHRS, CDR2 YFSETQ. Trimming removed 0 bases at V and 2 bases at J, with 5 bases between.

The chain uses TRBV2 and TRBJ2-2; 8 bases fit TRBD1. CDR1 is SNHLY and CDR2 is FYNNEI in the germline V gene. CDR3 size: 14 residues. Trimming took 6 bases from V and 7 from J; bases not matched to a gene: 7. The CDR3 sequence: CASRGTGGRGELFF. The CDR3 DNA sequence: TGTGCCAGCAGAGGGACAGGCGGTCGCGGGGAGCTGTTTTTT.

This rearrangement joins TRBV10-1 to TRBJ2-3; tentatively, D is TRBD1 (5 bases). The CDR3 spans 15 residues. Trimming took 3 bases from V and 5 from J, leaving 15 bases between them. Looked up from germline, CDR1 is WNHNN and CDR2 is SYGVQD (reference sequence). The CDR3 sequence is CASSDSGNFGDTQYF. The CDR3 nucleotides read TGCGCCAGCAGTGACTCAGGGAATTTTGGAGATACGCAGTATTTT.

This chain joins TRBV7-2 and TRBJ2-1; TRBD2 agrees at 9 bases. Unmatched junction bases numbered 13, after V lost 1 base and J lost 12 bases. CDR3 length equals 16 residues. Per the germline V gene, CDR1 is SGHTA and CDR2 is FQGNSA. CDR3: CASSLGVASGEKLQFF. The CDR3 DNA is TGTGCCAGCAGCTTAGGGGTTGCTAGCGGGGAAAAATTGCAGTTCTTC.

The gene calls are TRBV19 and TRBJ1-5, with D unresolved. The ends were cut back, 1 base at V and 5 bases at J, with 6 bases in the middle. The CDR3 contains 13 residues. CDR1 is LNHDA, CDR2 SQIVND, per germline (reference sequence). CDR3 in DNA: TGTGCCAGTAGTATAGGGCTACATCAGCCCCAGCATTTT. Its translation: CASSIGLHQPQHF.

This clone came up a few times. The chain is built from TRBV20-1 and TRBJ2-7; D gene uncertain. Germline lookup yields CDR1 DFQATT and CDR2 SNEGSKA (reference sequence). With 5 bases removed from V and 4 bases from J, the gap between germline ends came to 6 bases. The CDR3 length is 10 residues. As DNA, the CDR3 is TGCAGTGCTCTGGGGTACGAGCAGTACTTC. Its translation is CSALGYEQYF.

This clone was seen a handful of times. V and J are TRBV10-3 and TRBJ1-2; a weak D match, TRBD1 (5 bases). This CDR3 spans 13 amino acids. Trimming removed 3 bases from V and 7 bases from J, with 12 bases in between. Germline V gene sequence: CDR1 ENHRY, CDR2 SYGVKD. The CDR3 DNA reads as TGTGCCATCAGTGATACGGGGACGGGTGGCTACACCTTC. It translates to CAISDTGTGGYTF.

The chain joins TRBV7-2 to TRBJ2-7; D perhaps matches TRBD2 (5 bases). The CDR3 contains 14 residues. Trimming removed 1 base at V and 2 bases at J, with 9 bases between. CDR1 and CDR2 (germline): SGHTA, FQGNSA. The CDR3 protein is CASSLGLRAYEQYF. Written as DNA, the CDR3 is TGTGCCAGCAGCTTAGGGCTGCGGGCCTACGAGCAGTACTTC.